The text below deals with one TCR beta chain. This receptor's antigen is unknown. There are no base qualities to consult, and no much larger clone falls within one base. TCRbeta CDR3 regions were amplified from genomic DNA by means of the immunoSEQ Assay, a bias-controlled multiplex PCR. As for the original processing: The number of nucleated cells in each sample was estimated from the amplification of reference gene primers within the assay. Sequence reads were collapsed and filtered to measure the absolute abundance of every unique TCRbeta CDR3 rearrangement. For each sample, productive Simpson clonality was calculated by taking the square root of Simpson's diversity index across productive rearrangements. This is the immuneACCESS table as TCRdb keeps it, with only in-frame sequences that have V and J called. A part of the clones is gone; compared with another copy, unresolved V genes explain less than half, and the rest is unexplained. V and J calls and clone size are as listed in that table; D and trimming were resolved from the DNA. Across this sample there are about 200,000 clones, with 70% to 90% seen only once. The ten biggest clones cover around 2.7% of the sample.

These data come from a study of blood T cell repertoires in COVID-19 (dated by TCRdb to between 2020 and 2021). As for the study more broadly: Samples from collaborators originated in the United States, Italy and Spain and spanned both the acute and convalescent phases of COVID-19. The material from the prospective study consisted of cDNA or gDNA derived from T cells, B-cell-depleted T cells, or PBMCs. The dataset comprised deeply sampled blood TCRbeta repertoires from subjects exposed to, actively infected with, or recovered from COVID-19. A freely available public database, intended as a resource for researchers studying the immune response to SARS-CoV-2, is where the repertoires were released. Samples came from the ongoing ImmuneRACE study (first 160 participants) plus 1,254 subjects from 6 global collaborators. The sample metadata nearly always contained a de-identified subject ID, COVID-19 status, age in years and sex. HLA class I and class II types, where available, came from metadata supplied by the sample provider rather than from assay-based typing.

Whole blood was collected in K2EDTA tubes by collaborating institutions according to the institutions' own protocols. Collaborator samples were shipped for TCRbeta analysis as frozen whole blood, isolated PBMCs, or DNA extracted from either sample type. General conclusions and limits of the study: Clinical and demographic metadata were provided uncurated, with the amount varying by source and participant.

This sequence originates from a man between 60 and 75 years old with acute or convalescent COVID-19. Sequencing input: peripheral blood.

The bases are TGTGCCAGCAGCTTTCTAAAGCAGGGCACTGAAGCTTTCTTT. This yields the protein CASSFLKQGTEAFF. The rearrangement combines TRBV5-4 with TRBJ1-1; 5 matching bases give a weak D call of TRBD1. In the germline V gene (reference sequence), CDR1 corresponds to SGHNT and CDR2 to YYREEE. The CDR3 has 14 amino acids, counting the end cysteine and phenylalanine. Only the CDR3 part of the read is kept: 42 bases, read in frame from the first base. A distance of 12 bases separates the germline ends of V and J, which lose 2 bases and 4 bases respectively.